The T cell receptor (beta chain) described here comes from a study of regulatory T cells in long-lasting Graves disease. Study-wide results and caveats: It was in persistent disease that TRBV28, TRBJ1-2 and TRBJ2-5 were favored. New patients shared fewer public clonotypes (about 1,000) than persistent patients did (roughly 2,500).

iRepertoire HTBI primers and Arm-PCR of CDR3 regions built TCR beta libraries. TCRdb redid the calling of the multiplex PCR reads with MiXCR, one entry per CDR3 protein. The sample shows about 290,000 distinct CDR3 sequences, 20% to 25% of them seen only once. Time point described: persistent/refractory GD, antithyroid drugs over 5 years with positive TRAb. Preparation of the TCR library used RNA extracted from PBMCs. Criteria from the American Thyroid Association guidelines were applied to diagnose Graves' disease. Peripheral blood, approximately 9 milliliters per patient, was collected in EDTA tubes. V was shortened by 4 bases and J by 7 bases, with 10 bases between the two germline ends. The CDR3 is 12 residues long. Per the germline V gene, CDR1 is SEHNR and CDR2 is FQNEAQ (reference sequence). This clonotype has more than one count but fewer than ten. What it recognizes is unknown.

The sequence came from a female donor with Graves disease. The J gene is TRBJ1-1, the V gene TRBV7-9; no definite D call. The starting material was peripheral blood mononuclear cells (PBMCs), obtained when the disease was refractory, from a patient treated with antithyroid drugs. The CDR3, as DNA: TGTGCCAGCAGCTCGTCGACACTTGAAGCTTTCTTT. Its translation is CASSSSTLEAFF.